The 15 T cell receptor beta chains given below trace back to one sample, sequenced in a study of human T cells and chemical hapten exposure. MiXCR was run by TCRdb on the 5' RACE reads, yielding one entry per CDR3 protein. The sample records roughly 81,000 distinct CDR3 sequences, 6.5% to 8.5% being singletons. Total RNA extraction was carried out from unfractionated whole blood. The receptors stem from a male donor in good health.

This clonotype was detected a few times. The chain combines TRBV14 with TRBJ1-1; no clear D. The CDR3 has 13 amino acids. V gave up 4 bases and J gave up 2 bases, with 8 bases separating them. Germline CDR1 is SGHDN and CDR2 is FVKESK. The CDR3 region is CASSLPTNTEAFF. The CDR3 nucleotides read TGTGCCAGCAGCCTGCCCACCAACACTGAAGCTTTCTTT.

This clonotype came up a few times. The chain uses TRBV5-1 and TRBJ2-5; no reliable D call. The CDR3 has 16 amino acids. Germline assignment: CDR1 SGHRS and CDR2 YFSETQ. The ends were cut back, 3 bases at V and 1 base at J, with 16 bases in the middle. This CDR3 is CASSSGRQNLQETQYF. The CDR3 DNA follows: TGCGCCAGCAGCTCTGGGCGGCAGAACCTCCAAGAGACCCAGTACTTC.

V usage is TRBV5-5 and J usage is TRBJ1-1; D is possibly TRBD1 (6 bases). With 1 base removed from V and 0 bases from J, the gap between germline ends came to 16 bases. CDR1 and CDR2 from the germline V gene are SGHKS and YYEKEE (reference sequence). There are 17 residues in the CDR3. CDR3 sequence (DNA): TGTGCCAGCAGCTTGATGCAGGGGAGAGGAATGAACACTGAAGCTTTCTTT. Protein sequence: CASSLMQGRGMNTEAFF.

This clonotype occurred a few times. V usage is TRBV7-2 and J usage is TRBJ1-5; a weak D match, TRBD1 (5 bases). V shed 5 bases and J shed 3 bases, with 11 bases lying between them. The germline V gene has CDR1 SGHTA and CDR2 FQGNSA. CDR3 length equals 14 residues. DNA for the CDR3: TGTGCCAGCAGCCACGGCAGGGCCAATCAGCCCCAGCATTTT. The encoded protein is CASSHGRANQPQHF.

A note on this clonotype: An end of the junction does not agree with germline; a read error may underlie this. The chain recombines TRBV6-2 or TRBV6-3 with TRBJ2-5; the match to TRBD2 covers 8 bases. Germline CDR1 is MNHEY and CDR2 is SVGEGT. CDR3 size: 14 residues. As DNA, the CDR3 is TGTCCCAGCAGTTCTCCGGGAGGGCCTGAGACCCAGTACTTC. Translation: CPSSSPGGPETQYF.

This clonotype appeared many times. The chain uses TRBV29-1 and TRBJ2-1, with 10 bases fitting TRBD1. CDR1 and CDR2 (germline): SQVTM, ANQGSEA. V shed 7 bases and J 8 bases; nucleotides not matched to a gene: 5. The CDR3 loop spans 12 amino acids. In nucleotides, the CDR3 is TGCAGCGCAACCGGGACAGGGGATGAGCAGTTCTTC. Protein product: CSATGTGDEQFF.

The table lists this clonotype with a few counts. The rearrangement joins TRBV27 to TRBJ2-2; D not resolved. There are 14 residues in the CDR3. V was trimmed by 5 bases and J by 0 bases, leaving 7 bases between them. Germline-derived CDR1 and CDR2 are MNHEY and SMNVEV (reference sequence). The CDR3, as DNA: TGTGCCAGCAGTCTGGCGGCGAACACCGGGGAGCTGTTTTTT. Its translation is CASSLAANTGELFF.

This chain connects TRBV5-4 to TRBJ1-2; perhaps TRBD1 as D (6 bases). The CDR3 contains 14 residues. Germline CDR1 SGHNT, CDR2 YYREEE (reference sequence). With 0 bases removed from V and 4 bases from J, the gap between germline ends came to 10 bases. In DNA, the CDR3 is TGTGCCAGCAGCTTGGAGGGACATAGCTATGGCTACACCTTC. It specifies CASSLEGHSYGYTF.

In this sample, this clonotype turned up many times. The chain recombines TRBV6-5 with TRBJ2-5, with TRBD2 identical over 7 bases. The CDR3 totals 17 residues. CDR1 is MNHEY and CDR2 is SVGAGI in the germline V gene. V shed 0 bases and J 3 bases; nucleotides not matched to a gene: 10. CDR3 DNA sequence: TGTGCCAGCAGTTACTCGGGGGGGGTAGGAGGGAAAGAGACCCAGTACTTC. Residues: CASSYSGGVGGKETQYF.

This clonotype was picked up a small number of times. V is TRBV7-7 and J is TRBJ2-2, with 9 bases that match TRBD1. J was trimmed by 7 bases and V by 5 bases; bases with no gene match: 5. The germline CDR1 and CDR2 sequences are SSHAT and FNYEAQ (reference sequence). The CDR3 is 14 amino acids. DNA of the CDR3: TGTGCCAGCAGCCGGACAGGGGTTGGCGGGGAGCTGTTTTTT. It is translated as CASSRTGVGGELFF. Full variable domain (missing parts from reference TRBV7-7 and TRBJ2-2): GAGVSQSPRYKVTKRGQDVTLRCDPISSHATLYWYQQALGQGPEFLTYFNYEAQPDKSGLPSDRFSAERPEGSISTLTIQRTEQRDSAMYRCASSRTGVGGELFFGEGSRLTVL.

This clonotype showed up just a few times. V gene TRBV29-1 combines with J gene TRBJ2-5, with D maybe TRBD1 (6 bases). There are 14 residues in the CDR3. In germline, CDR1 is SQVTM, CDR2 ANQGSEA. Trimming shortened V by 6 bases and J by 4 bases, and 18 bases separated the two germline ends. The CDR3 sequence: CSVPKHRETETQYF. The CDR3 DNA is TGCAGCGTCCCCAAACACAGGGAAACAGAGACCCAGTACTTC.

The chain employs TRBV6-5 and TRBJ2-7; no clear D gene. The CDR3 spans 15 residues. Germline-derived CDR1 and CDR2 are MNHEY and SVGAGI. Trimming stripped 0 bases from V and 0 bases from J, with 9 bases between. Here the CDR3 reads CASSYSSSLSYEQYF. The CDR3 DNA is TGTGCCAGCAGTTACTCGAGTTCCCTCTCCTACGAGCAGTACTTC.

This chain joins TRBV25-1 and TRBJ2-3; 7 nucleotides line up with TRBD2. The CDR3 is made up of 14 amino acids. Germline V gene sequence: CDR1 MGHDK, CDR2 SYGVNS. The ends lost 5 bases at V and 1 base at J; junction bases unmatched: 3. The DNA of the CDR3 is TGTGCCAGCAGTTGGCTAGCGGGCACAGATACGCAGTATTTT. Amino acid sequence: CASSWLAGTDTQYF.

On this clonotype itself: This CDR3 fails to terminate in the conserved phenylalanine or tryptophan, so it likely reflects a read error. This chain connects TRBV29-1 to TRBJ1-5, with D possibly TRBD1 on 6 matching bases. V was clipped by 5 bases and J by 1 base, with 9 bases between them. The CDR3 sequence is 13 residues long. CDR1 is SQVTM, CDR2 ANQGSEA, per germline. DNA for the CDR3: TGCAGCGTTAGACAGGAGAGCAATCAGCCCCAGCATCTT. It is translated as CSVRQESNQPQHL.

This clonotype came up many times. The J gene is TRBJ1-4, the V gene TRBV12-3 or TRBV12-4; D not resolved. The CDR3 contains 11 residues. Trimming took off 6 bases at V and 10 bases at J, with 9 bases between the two ends. CDR3 residues: CASRDQAKLFF. The CDR3 bases are TGTGCCAGCAGGGATCAGGCAAAACTGTTTTTT.